The source of this T cell receptor beta chain is a study of blood T cells in healthy people across ages. General observations from the study: Changes in expanded clonotypes were possibly confounded, as the CMV status of donors was unknown. Unsorted PBMCs blocked a conclusive comparison of naive and antigen-experienced cells.

Through a sample-barcoded 5' primer and a J-beta primer mix, a second PCR was run for about 6 to 11 cycles. MiXCR, run by TCRdb on the 5' RACE reads, gives a single entry per CDR3 protein. The sample has roughly 1,000,000 distinct CDR3 sequences; less than 25% are singletons. Germline assignment: CDR1 SNHLY and CDR2 FYNNEI. This CDR3 has 14 residues. J was trimmed by 4 bases and V by 5 bases; bases with no gene match: 6. Extracted total RNA amounted to at least 5.5 micrograms for each sample. There are a few counts of this clonotype. What it binds is unknown. This sample was also put to use in a study of T cells of mothers and their children.

This chain joins TRBV2 and TRBJ1-2, with 8 bases that match TRBD1. The sample comprised blood. The source of this sequence is a girl aged 2 to 9 in good health. The CDR3 bases are TGTGCCAGCAGTCCGACAGGGGCTGCCTATGGCTACACCTTC. Translated: CASSPTGAAYGYTF.